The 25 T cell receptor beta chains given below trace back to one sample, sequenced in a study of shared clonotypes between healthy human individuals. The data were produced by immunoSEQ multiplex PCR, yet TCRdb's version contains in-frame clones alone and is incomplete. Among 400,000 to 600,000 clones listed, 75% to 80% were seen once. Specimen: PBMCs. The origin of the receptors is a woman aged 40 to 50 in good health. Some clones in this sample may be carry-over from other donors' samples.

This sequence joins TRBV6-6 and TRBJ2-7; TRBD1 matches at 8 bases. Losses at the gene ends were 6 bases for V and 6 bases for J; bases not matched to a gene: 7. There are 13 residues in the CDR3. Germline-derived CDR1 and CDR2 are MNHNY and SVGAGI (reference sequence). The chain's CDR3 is CASSQDRVGEQYF. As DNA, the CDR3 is TGTGCCAGCAGCCAGGACAGGGTCGGCGAGCAGTACTTC.

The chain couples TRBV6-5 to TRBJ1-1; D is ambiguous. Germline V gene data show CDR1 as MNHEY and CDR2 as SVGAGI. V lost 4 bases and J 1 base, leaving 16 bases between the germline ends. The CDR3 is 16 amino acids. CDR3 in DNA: TGTGCCAGCAGTTTCCGACCCGGGTCAGGGAACACTGAAGCTTTCTTT. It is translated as CASSFRPGSGNTEAFF.

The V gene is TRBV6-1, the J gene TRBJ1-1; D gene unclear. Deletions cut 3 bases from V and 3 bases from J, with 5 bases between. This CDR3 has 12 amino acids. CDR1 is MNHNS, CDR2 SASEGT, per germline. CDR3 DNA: TGTGCCAGCAGTGATTGGGACACTGAAGCTTTCTTT. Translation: CASSDWDTEAFF.

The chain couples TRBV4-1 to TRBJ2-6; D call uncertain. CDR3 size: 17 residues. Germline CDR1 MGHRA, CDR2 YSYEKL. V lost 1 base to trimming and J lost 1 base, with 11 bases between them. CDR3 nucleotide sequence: TGCGCCAGCAGCCAAGTGGGCAATCCTTCTGGGGCCAACGTCCTGACTTTC. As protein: CASSQVGNPSGANVLTF.

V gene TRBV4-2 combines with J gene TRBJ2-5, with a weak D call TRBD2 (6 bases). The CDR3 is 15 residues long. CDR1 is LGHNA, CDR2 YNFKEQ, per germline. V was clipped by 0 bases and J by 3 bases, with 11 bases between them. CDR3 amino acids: CASSQDRGIKETQYF. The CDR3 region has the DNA TGTGCCAGCAGCCAAGATCGCGGGATAAAAGAGACCCAGTACTTC.

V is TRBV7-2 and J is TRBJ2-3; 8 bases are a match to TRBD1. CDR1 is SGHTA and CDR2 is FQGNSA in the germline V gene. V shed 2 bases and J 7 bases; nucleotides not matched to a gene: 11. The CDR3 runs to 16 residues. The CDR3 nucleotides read TGTGCCAGCAGCTTATCCGGGGGACAGGCGCTCTATACGCAGTATTTT. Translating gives CASSLSGGQALYTQYF.

The CDR3 DNA sequence: TGTGCCTCCTTTCGGGACAACTACGAGCAGTACTTC. Translated: CASFRDNYEQYF. V usage is TRBV30 and J usage is TRBJ2-7; TRBD1 might be the D (6 bases). V was clipped by 7 bases and J by 3 bases, with 13 bases between them. There are 12 residues in the CDR3. CDR1 and CDR2 from the germline V gene are GTSNPN and SVGIG (reference sequence).

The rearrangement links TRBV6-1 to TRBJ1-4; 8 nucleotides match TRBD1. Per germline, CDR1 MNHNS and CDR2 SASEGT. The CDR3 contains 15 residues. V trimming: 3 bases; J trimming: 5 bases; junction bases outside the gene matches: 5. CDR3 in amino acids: CASSETGTGNEKLFF. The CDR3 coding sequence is TGTGCCAGCAGTGAGACCGGGACAGGAAATGAAAAACTGTTTTTT.

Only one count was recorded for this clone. CDR3 DNA sequence: TGTGCCGCTACCTACCAGCGGGAGGGAAATTACAATGAGCAGTTCTTC. Amino acid sequence: CAATYQREGNYNEQFF. The chain has TRBV11-1 and TRBJ2-1; 10 bases align to TRBD2. Germline-derived CDR1 and CDR2 are SGHAT and FQDESV (reference sequence). Losses at the gene ends were 11 bases for V and 4 bases for J; bases not matched to a gene: 14. The CDR3 totals 16 residues.

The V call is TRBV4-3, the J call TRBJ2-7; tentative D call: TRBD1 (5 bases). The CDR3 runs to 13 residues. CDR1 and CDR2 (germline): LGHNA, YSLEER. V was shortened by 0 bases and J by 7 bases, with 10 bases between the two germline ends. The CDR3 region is CASSQETVGEQYF. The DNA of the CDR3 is TGCGCCAGCAGCCAAGAGACAGTTGGGGAGCAGTACTTC.

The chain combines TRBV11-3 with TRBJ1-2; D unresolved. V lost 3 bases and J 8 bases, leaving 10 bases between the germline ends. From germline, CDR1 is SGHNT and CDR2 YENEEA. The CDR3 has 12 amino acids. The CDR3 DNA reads TGTGCCAGCAGCTTTAAACCGAGGGGCTACACCTTC. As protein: CASSFKPRGYTF.

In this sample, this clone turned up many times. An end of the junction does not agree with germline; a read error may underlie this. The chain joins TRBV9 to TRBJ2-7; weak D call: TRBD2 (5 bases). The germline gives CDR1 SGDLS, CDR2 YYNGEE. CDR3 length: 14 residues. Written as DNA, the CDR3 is TGTGCCAGCAGCGTAGGCGGGTCCTCCCACGAGCAGTACTTC. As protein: CASSVGGSSHEQYF. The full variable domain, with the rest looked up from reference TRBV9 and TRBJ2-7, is DSGVTQTPKHLITATGQRVTLRCSPRSGDLSVYWYQQSLDQGLQFLIQYYNGEERAKGNILERFSAQQFPDLHSELNLSSLELGDSALYFCASSVGGSSHEQYFGPGTRLTVT.

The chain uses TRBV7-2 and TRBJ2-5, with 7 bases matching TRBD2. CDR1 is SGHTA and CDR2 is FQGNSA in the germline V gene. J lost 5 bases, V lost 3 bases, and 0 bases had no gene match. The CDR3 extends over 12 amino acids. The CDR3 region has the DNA TGTGCCAGCAGCTTCGGGGGGGAGACCCAGTACTTC. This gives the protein CASSFGGETQYF.

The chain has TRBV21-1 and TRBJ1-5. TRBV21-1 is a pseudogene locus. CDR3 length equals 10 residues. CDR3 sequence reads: CASGGQPQHF. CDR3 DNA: TGTGCCAGCGGAGGTCAGCCCCAGCATTTT.

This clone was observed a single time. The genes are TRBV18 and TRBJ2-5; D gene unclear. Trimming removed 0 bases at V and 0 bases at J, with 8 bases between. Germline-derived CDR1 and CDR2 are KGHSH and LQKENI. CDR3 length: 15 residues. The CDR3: CASSPPGGHQETQYF. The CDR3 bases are TGTGCCAGCTCACCACCGGGCGGTCACCAAGAGACCCAGTACTTC.

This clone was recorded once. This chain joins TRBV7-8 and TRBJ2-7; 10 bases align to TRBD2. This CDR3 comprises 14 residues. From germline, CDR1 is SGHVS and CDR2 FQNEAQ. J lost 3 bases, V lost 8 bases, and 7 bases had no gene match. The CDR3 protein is CASEAGGSHYEQYF. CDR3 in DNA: TGTGCCAGCGAAGCGGGAGGGTCCCACTACGAGCAGTACTTC.

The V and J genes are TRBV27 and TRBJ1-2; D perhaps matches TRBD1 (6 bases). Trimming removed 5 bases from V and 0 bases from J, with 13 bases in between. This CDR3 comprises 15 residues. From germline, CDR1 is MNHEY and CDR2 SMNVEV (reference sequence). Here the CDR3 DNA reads TGTGCCAGCAGTCCCAACAGGGACCCTAACTATGGCTACACCTTC. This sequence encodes CASSPNRDPNYGYTF.

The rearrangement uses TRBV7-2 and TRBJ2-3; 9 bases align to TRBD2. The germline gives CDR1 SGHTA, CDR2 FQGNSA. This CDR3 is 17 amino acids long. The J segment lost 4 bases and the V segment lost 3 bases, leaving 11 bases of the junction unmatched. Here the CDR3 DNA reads TGTGCCAGCAGCTTGATTTTGCTAGCGGGAACGGCAGATACGCAGTATTTT. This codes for CASSLILLAGTADTQYF.

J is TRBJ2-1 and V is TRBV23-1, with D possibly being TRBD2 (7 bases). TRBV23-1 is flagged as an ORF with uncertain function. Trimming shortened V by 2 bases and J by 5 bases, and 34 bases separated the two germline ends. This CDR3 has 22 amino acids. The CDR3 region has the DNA TGCGCCAGCAGTCAAGGTCGTGGCTCGGGGGGCGGGACCATCGGAACCCACAATGAGCAGTTCTTC. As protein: CASSQGRGSGGGTIGTHNEQFF.

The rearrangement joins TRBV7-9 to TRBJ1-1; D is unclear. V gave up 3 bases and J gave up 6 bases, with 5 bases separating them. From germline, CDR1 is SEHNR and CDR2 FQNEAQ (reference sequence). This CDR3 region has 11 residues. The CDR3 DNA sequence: TGTGCCAGCAGCTTCGGATCTGAAGCTTTCTTT. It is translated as CASSFGSEAFF.

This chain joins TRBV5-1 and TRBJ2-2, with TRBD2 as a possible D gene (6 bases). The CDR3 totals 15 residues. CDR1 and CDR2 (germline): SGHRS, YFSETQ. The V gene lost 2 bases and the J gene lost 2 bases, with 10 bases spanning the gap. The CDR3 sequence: CASSFREVNTGELFF. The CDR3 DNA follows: TGCGCCAGCAGCTTCAGGGAGGTCAACACCGGGGAGCTGTTTTTT.

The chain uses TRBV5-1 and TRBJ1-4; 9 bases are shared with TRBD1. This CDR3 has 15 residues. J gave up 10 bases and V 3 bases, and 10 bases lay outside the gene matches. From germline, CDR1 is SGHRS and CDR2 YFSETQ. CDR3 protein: CASSSREQGAGKLFF. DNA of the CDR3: TGCGCCAGCAGCTCCCGCGAACAGGGGGCTGGAAAACTGTTTTTT.

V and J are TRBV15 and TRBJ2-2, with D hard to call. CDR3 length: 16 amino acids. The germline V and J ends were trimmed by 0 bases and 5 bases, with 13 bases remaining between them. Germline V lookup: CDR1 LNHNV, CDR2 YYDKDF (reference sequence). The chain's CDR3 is CATSRDLAAGTGELFF. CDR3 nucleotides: TGTGCCACCAGCAGAGATTTAGCCGCCGGTACCGGGGAGCTGTTTTTT.

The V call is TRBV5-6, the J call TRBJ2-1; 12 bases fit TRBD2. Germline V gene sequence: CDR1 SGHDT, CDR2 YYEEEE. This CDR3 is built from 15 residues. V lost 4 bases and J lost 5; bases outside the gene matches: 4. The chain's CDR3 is CASSQGLAGNNEQFF. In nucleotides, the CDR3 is TGTGCCAGCAGCCAGGGACTAGCGGGCAACAATGAGCAGTTCTTC.

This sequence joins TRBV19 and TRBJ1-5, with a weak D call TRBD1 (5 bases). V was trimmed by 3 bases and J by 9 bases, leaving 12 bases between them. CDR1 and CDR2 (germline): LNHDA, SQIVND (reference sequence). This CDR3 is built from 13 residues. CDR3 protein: CASSIGAWGPQHF. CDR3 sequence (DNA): TGTGCCAGTAGTATTGGGGCGTGGGGGCCCCAGCATTTT.